This T cell receptor (beta chain) derives from a study of Ad26.COV2.S vaccination and SARS-CoV-2 variants. Study context: Of the COV1001 trial arms, the Ad26.COV2.S arm included the donor.

Concerning this clone: Its antigen is not identified.

The study's findings and limits: Among vaccine recipients, spike-specific TCR breadth exceeded that of placebo recipients.

Profiled with immunoSEQ multiplex PCR; TCRdb holds only in-frame clones, not every one. Here the sample spans about half a million clones, roughly nine tenths being singletons. CDR1 and CDR2 from the germline V gene are SNHLY and FYNNEI. Between the trimmed V and J ends, which lost 2 bases and 2 bases, there was a span of 9 bases. This CDR3 comprises 14 residues. Treatment of the sample: roughly 18 received Ad26.COV2.S at low or high dose, single or two shots; roughly five received placebo; per-sample allocation not given. Repertoires come from day 63 after the first vaccine or placebo injection. This clonotype originated in a person between 18 and 60 years old who received the Ad26.COV2.S COVID-19 vaccine or a placebo. The sample in question was peripheral blood, obtained in a trial of Ad26.COV2.S vaccine versus placebo. The chain uses TRBV2 and TRBJ2-5; D call uncertain. The CDR3 spells CASSESWRQETQYF. The CDR3 coding sequence is TGTGCCAGCAGTGAATCTTGGAGACAAGAGACCCAGTACTTC.